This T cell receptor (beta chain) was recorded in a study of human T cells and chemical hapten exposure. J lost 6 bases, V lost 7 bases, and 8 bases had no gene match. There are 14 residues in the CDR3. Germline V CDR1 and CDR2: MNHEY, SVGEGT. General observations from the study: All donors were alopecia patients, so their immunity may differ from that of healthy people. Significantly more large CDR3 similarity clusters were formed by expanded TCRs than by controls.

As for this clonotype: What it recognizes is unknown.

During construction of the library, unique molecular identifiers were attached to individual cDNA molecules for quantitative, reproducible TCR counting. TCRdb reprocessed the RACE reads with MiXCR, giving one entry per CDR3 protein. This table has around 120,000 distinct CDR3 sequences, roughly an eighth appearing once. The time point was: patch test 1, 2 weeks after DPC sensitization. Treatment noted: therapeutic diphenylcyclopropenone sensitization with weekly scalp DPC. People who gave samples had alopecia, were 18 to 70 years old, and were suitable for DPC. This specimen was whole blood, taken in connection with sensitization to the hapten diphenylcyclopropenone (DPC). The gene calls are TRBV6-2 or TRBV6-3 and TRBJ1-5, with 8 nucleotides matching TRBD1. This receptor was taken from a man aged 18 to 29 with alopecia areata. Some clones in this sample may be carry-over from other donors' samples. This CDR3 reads CASTGGQEVQPQHF. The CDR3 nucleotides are TGTGCCAGCACTGGGGGACAGGAAGTTCAGCCCCAGCATTTT.